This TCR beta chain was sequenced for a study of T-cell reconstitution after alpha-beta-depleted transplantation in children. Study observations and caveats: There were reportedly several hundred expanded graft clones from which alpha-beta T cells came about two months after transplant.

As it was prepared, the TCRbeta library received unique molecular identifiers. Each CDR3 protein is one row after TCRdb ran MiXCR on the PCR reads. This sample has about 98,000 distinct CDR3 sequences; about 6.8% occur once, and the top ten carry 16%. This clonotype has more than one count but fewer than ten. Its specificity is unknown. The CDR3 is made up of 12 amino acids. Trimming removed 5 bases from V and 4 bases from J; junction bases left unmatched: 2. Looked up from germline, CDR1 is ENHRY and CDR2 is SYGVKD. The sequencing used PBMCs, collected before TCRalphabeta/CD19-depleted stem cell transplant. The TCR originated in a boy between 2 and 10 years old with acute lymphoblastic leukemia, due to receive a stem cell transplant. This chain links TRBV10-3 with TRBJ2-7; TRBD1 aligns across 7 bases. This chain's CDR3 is CAISTGAYEQYF. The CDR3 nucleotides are TGTGCCATCAGTACAGGGGCGTACGAGCAGTACTTC.